Here is one T cell receptor (beta chain) with its context. What it binds is not known. The junction differs from germline at one of its ends, possibly a read error. Researchers ran immunoSEQ v3.0 at survey level. For each individual sample, sequencing targeted about 40,000-55,000 T-cell genomes. Assay: immunoSEQ multiplex PCR; the TCRdb copy retains only in-frame clones and omits some. This sample has tens of thousands of clones; around nine tenths occur once, and the top ten carry roughly 3.6%. Germline V gene sequence: CDR1 MNHNY, CDR2 SVGAGI (reference sequence). The CDR3 extends over 15 amino acids. These data are taken from a study of long-term antiretroviral therapy in people with HIV. Whole-study results and caveats: Within the repertoire, clones expanded before ART were dominant at all time points.

The United States was where all participants with HIV were treated. This TCR was sampled from a man aged 55 to 70 with HIV. V gene TRBV6-6 combines with J gene TRBJ2-7, with 11 bases fitting TRBD2. The sequences come from unsorted PBMCs, collected 2.3 years after starting antiretroviral therapy. CDR3 sequence reads: CASSDSSGGSYEQYF. The CDR3 nucleotides read TGTGCCAGCAGTGACTCTAGCGGGGGGTCCTACGAGCAGTACTTC.